This T cell receptor (beta chain) was observed in a study of low-dose radiotherapy and immunotherapy resistance in tumors. Across the whole study: Daily, from cycle 1 day 1 and for four cycles, patients took oral aspirin 300 mg.

TRAV- and TRBV-specific primers primed first-strand cDNA, covering alpha and beta chains. PCR amplification of the TCRs was performed with Phusion for 15 to 25 PCR cycles, and it relied on a constant-region primer together with a V-primer adapter. TCRdb passed the reads through MiXCR, listing each CDR3 protein once. Of approximately 84,000 distinct CDR3 sequences listed, 17% are singletons. Described time point: after trial treatment. Noted treatment: LDRT plus nivolumab, ipilimumab, low-dose cyclophosphamide and aspirin (RACIN trial). Treatment of the donors consisted of nivolumab and ipilimumab (plus aspirin, low-dose cyclophosphamide and low-dose radiotherapy). Eligible patients had advanced solid tumors lacking tumor-infiltrating lymphocytes. From germline, CDR1 is DFQATT and CDR2 SNEGSKA (reference sequence). This CDR3 contains 14 residues. V trimming: 2 bases; J trimming: 7 bases; junction bases outside the gene matches: 7.

In its sample, this clonotype was seen many times. The clonotype was recovered from a male donor with prostate cancer. The chain couples TRBV20-1 to TRBJ2-2; 7 nucleotides agree with TRBD1. Here the sequenced sample was PBMCs, taken after low-dose radiotherapy plus immunotherapy. The CDR3 region is CSARLGQSGGELFF. CDR3 in DNA: TGCAGTGCTAGACTGGGACAGTCCGGCGGGGAGCTGTTTTTT.